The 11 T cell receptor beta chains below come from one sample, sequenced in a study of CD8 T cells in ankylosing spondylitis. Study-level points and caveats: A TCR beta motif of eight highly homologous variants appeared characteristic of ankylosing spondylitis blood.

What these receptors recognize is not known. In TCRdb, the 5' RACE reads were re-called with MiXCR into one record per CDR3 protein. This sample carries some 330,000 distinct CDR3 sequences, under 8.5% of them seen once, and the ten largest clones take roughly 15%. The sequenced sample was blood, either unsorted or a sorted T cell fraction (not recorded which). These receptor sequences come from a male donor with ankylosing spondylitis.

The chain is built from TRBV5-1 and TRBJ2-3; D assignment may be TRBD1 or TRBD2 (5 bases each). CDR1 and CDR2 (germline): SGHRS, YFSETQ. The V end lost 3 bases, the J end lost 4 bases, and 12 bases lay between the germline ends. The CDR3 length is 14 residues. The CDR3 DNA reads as TGCGCCAGCAGCTCGGCCGGGACCCCAGATACGCAGTATTTT. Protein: CASSSAGTPDTQYF.

In DNA, the CDR3 is TGTGCCAGCAGCCGATCCTCGGCGGGAGCTGAGACCCAGTACTTC. Translation gives CASSRSSAGAETQYF. This chain joins TRBV11-2 and TRBJ2-5, with 7 bases fitting TRBD2. V was pared by 5 bases and J by 5 bases, with 11 bases of the junction left unmatched. The germline V gene has CDR1 SGHAT and CDR2 FQNNGV. This CDR3 is built from 15 residues.

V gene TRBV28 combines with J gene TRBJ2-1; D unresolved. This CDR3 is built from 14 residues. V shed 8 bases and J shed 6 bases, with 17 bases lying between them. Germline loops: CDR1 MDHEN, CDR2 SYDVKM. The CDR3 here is CASLGDQLTNEQFF. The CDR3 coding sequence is TGTGCCAGCCTAGGCGATCAACTTACCAATGAGCAGTTCTTC.

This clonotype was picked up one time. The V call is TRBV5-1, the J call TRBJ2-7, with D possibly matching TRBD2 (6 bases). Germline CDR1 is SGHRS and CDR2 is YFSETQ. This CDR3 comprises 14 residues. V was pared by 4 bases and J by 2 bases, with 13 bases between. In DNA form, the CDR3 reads TGCGCCAGCAGCCTGGGACTTCAGACCTACGAGCAGTACTTC. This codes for CASSLGLQTYEQYF.

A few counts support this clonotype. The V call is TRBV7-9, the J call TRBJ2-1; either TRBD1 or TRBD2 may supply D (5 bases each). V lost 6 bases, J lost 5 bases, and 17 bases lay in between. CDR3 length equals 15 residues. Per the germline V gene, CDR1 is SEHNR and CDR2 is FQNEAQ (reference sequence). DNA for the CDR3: TGTGCCAGCAGTACCACCGGGGCCCTGCACAATGAGCAGTTCTTC. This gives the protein CASSTTGALHNEQFF.

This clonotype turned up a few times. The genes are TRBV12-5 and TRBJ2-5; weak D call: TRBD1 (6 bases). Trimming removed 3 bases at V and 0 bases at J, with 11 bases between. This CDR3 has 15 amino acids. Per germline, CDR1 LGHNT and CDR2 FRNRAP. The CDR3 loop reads CASGFQQGYQETQYF. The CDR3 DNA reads TGTGCTAGTGGTTTTCAGCAGGGGTACCAAGAGACCCAGTACTTC. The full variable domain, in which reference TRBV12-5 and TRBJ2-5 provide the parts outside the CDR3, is DARVTQTPRHKVTEMGQEVTMRCQPILGHNTVFWYRQTMMQGLELLAYFRNRAPLDDSGMPKDRFSAEMPDATLATLKIQPSEPRDSAVYFCASGFQQGYQETQYFGPGTRLLVL.

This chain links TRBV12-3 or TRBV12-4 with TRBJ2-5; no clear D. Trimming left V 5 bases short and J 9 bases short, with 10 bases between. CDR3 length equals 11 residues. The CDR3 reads CASSPRTAQYF. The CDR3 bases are TGTGCCAGCAGTCCCCGGACGGCCCAGTACTTC.

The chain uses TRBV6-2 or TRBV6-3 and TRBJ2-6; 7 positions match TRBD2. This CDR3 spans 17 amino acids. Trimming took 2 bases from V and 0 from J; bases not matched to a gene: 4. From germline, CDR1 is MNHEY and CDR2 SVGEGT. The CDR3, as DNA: TGTGCCAGCAGTTACGCGGGAGCCCCCTCTGGGGCCAACGTCCTGACTTTC. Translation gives CASSYAGAPSGANVLTF.

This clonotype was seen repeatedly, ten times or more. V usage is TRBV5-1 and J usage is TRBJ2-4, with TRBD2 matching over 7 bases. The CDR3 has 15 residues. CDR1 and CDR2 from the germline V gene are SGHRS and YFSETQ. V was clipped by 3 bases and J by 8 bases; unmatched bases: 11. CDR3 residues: CASSWEGRMGDIQYF. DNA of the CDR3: TGCGCCAGCAGCTGGGAGGGACGCATGGGGGACATTCAGTACTTC.

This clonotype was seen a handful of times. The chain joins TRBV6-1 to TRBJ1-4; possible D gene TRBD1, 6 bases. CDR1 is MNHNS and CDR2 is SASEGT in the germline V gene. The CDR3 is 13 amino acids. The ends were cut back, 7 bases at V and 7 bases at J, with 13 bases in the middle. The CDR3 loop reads CASKRGGIEKLFF. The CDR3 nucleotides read TGTGCCAGCAAAAGGGGGGGGATTGAAAAACTGTTTTTT.

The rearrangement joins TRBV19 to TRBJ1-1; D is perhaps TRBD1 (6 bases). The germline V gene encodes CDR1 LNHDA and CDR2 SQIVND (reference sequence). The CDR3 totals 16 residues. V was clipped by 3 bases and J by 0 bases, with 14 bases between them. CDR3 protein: CASSMAGGAMNTEAFF. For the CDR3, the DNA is TGTGCCAGTAGTATGGCTGGGGGGGCCATGAACACTGAAGCTTTCTTT. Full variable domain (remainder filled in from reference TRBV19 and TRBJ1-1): DGGITQSPKYLFRKEGQNVTLSCEQNLNHDAMYWYRQDPGQGLRLIYYSQIVNDFQKGDIAEGYSVSREKKESFPLTVTSAQKNPTAFYLCASSMAGGAMNTEAFFGQGTRLTVV.